Sequencing of this TCR beta chain was carried out in a study of CD8 T cells in Susac syndrome. RNA in amounts of about 0.5 to 1 ug was reverse transcribed with random hexamers. In TCRdb, the immunoSEQ multiplex PCR reads were re-called with MiXCR into one record per CDR3 protein. The sample holds 160,000 or so distinct CDR3 sequences, 94% seen once. This CDR3 has 16 amino acids. Germline CDR1 reads MNHEY; CDR2 reads SVGEGT. V was trimmed by 5 bases and J by 7 bases, leaving 21 bases between them. Input material: CD4+ T cells from PBMCs. This sequence originates from a human donor with multiple sclerosis. The V call is TRBV6-2 or TRBV6-3, the J call TRBJ2-1, with D hard to call. This CDR3 is CASSDLTRRGANEQFF. CDR3 in DNA: TGTGCCAGCAGTGACCTAACACGGAGAGGTGCAAATGAGCAGTTCTTC.